The entry below gives a single T cell receptor beta chain sequence along with its context. What it recognizes is unknown. Germline V gene lookup returns CDR1 KGHDR and CDR2 SFDVKD. The CDR3 has 16 residues. V was trimmed by 3 bases and J by 4 bases, leaving 15 bases between them. The sample originates from a study of CD8+CD57+ T cells in acquired aplastic anemia. At the level of the study: Recorded DNA amounts for sorted CD4+ and CD8+ cells had an average of roughly 3.4 ug. General study points: Some 29 shared CD8+ CDR3s appeared highly expressed within patients' immunodominant clones. Significance was not reached for CD8+ Simpson's diversity between patients and controls.

Investigators profiled TCR beta VDJ and CDR3 from genomic DNA template. TCRdb re-analysed the reads in MiXCR, keeping a single row per CDR3 protein. The profile covers around 180,000 distinct CDR3 sequences, with 64% appearing a single time and about half taken by the ten largest. This TCR was sampled from a human donor with severe aplastic anemia or a healthy control (not recorded which). The sample taken for sequencing was sorted CD4+, CD8+, or CD8+CD57+ T cells (not recorded which) from PBMCs. The chain is built from TRBV24-1 and TRBJ2-1; D is perhaps TRBD1 (6 bases). The DNA of the CDR3 is TGTGCCACCAGTGATCCCGGGGCAGGGGCTTACAATGAGCAGTTCTTC. Protein sequence: CATSDPGAGAYNEQFF.